This TCR beta chain derives from a study of cytomegalovirus exposure and HLA in healthy donors. Germline V gene lookup returns CDR1 SGHNT and CDR2 YYREEE (reference sequence). There are 14 residues in the CDR3. The V gene end was trimmed by 2 bases and the J gene end by 7 bases; junction bases not matched to a gene: 4. It was with 60 Vbeta and 13 Jbeta primers that the PCR ran. Using immunoSEQ multiplex PCR, the repertoire was profiled, and TCRdb retains in-frame clones only, with some absent. This sample has 90,000 to 120,000 clones; over 75% occur once, and the top ten carry 5.8%. This clone occurred once.

The source material was PBMCs. The receptor was isolated from a man in his 60s in good health and CMV-seropositive. This rearrangement joins TRBV5-4 to TRBJ2-1; 9 bases align to TRBD1. In DNA form, the CDR3 reads TGTGCCAGCAGCTTCGACAGGGGGTTTAATGAGCAGTTCTTC. Translation gives CASSFDRGFNEQFF.